This T cell receptor beta chain was captured in a study of molecular identifiers for immune sequencing clone quantification. General study findings and limits: Detecting spiked Jurkat TCR RNA from one cell among about 910,000 naive cells was reportedly possible. Should identical TCR molecules share a barcode, the sizes of highly expanded clones could be underestimated.

Sorted naive CD8 T cells, roughly 17,000 to 1,100,000, were sequenced from 10%, 30% or 50% RNA. TCRdb used MiXCR to reprocess the PCR reads, holding one entry per CDR3 protein. The sample includes 490,000 or so distinct CDR3 sequences, around 21% seen only once; the top ten take 0.7% to 0.95%. Trimming cost V 4 bases and J 2 bases, with 12 bases left between them. Germline CDR1 and CDR2: MDHEN and SYDVKM. CDR3 length equals 14 residues. This clonotype was detected many times. Its antigen is still unknown. Sequenced sample: naive CD8+ T cells from blood, with Jurkat cell RNA spiked in. Regarding subset: FACS-sorted CD8+CD4-CCR7+CD45RA+ naive T cells. The V gene is TRBV28, the J gene TRBJ2-7; maybe TRBD2 (6 bases). The source is a human donor in good health. Some libraries in this study had Jurkat cell RNA spiked in. The CDR3 nucleotides read TGTGCCAGCAGTTCCGGGCCGGGGGCCTACGAGCAGTACTTC. Translated, it gives CASSSGPGAYEQYF.